The next 29 T cell receptor beta chains were all read from a single sample in a study of T cell responses to AZD1222 COVID-19 vaccine. Sequencing was performed with immunoSEQ multiplex PCR; in TCRdb, only in-frame clones are kept and a portion is missing. The sample holds 110,000 or so clones, around nine tenths seen once. Here the sequenced sample was peripheral blood, taken on day 0 of AZD1222 vaccination. The receptors come from an adult in good health.

The V and J genes are TRBV6-5 and TRBJ1-2; 12 bases are shared with TRBD1. Germline assignment: CDR1 MNHEY and CDR2 SVGAGI. V was pared by 6 bases and J by 7 bases, with 9 bases of the junction left unmatched. This CDR3 spans 15 amino acids. The CDR3 loop is CASSLGQGAPRGYTF. CDR3 in DNA: TGTGCCAGCAGCCTGGGACAGGGGGCTCCTCGTGGCTACACCTTC.

J is TRBJ2-3 and V is TRBV19, with D possibly TRBD1 on 6 matching bases. There are 17 residues in the CDR3. Germline-derived CDR1 and CDR2 are LNHDA and SQIVND (reference sequence). Deletions cut 2 bases from V and 4 bases from J, with 19 bases between. The CDR3 protein is CASSIRPGERPADTQYF. CDR3 nucleotide sequence: TGTGCCAGTAGTATACGTCCAGGGGAGCGACCGGCAGATACGCAGTATTTT.

V is TRBV27 and J is TRBJ2-7; either TRBD1 or TRBD2 may supply D (5 bases each). Germline V lookup: CDR1 MNHEY, CDR2 SMNVEV (reference sequence). Trimming left V 6 bases short and J 3 bases short, with 15 bases between. The CDR3 runs 14 residues. CDR3 amino acids: CASSGRVGDYEQYF. As DNA, the CDR3 is TGTGCCAGCAGCGGGCGGGTAGGGGACTACGAGCAGTACTTC.

The V and J genes are TRBV9 and TRBJ2-7; D unresolved. CDR3 length equals 15 residues. Germline CDR1 SGDLS, CDR2 YYNGEE. Deletions cut 0 bases from V and 2 bases from J, with 12 bases between. CDR3 coding DNA: TGTGCCAGCAGCGTAGGGGGATATCGGGCCTACGAGCAGTACTTC. Its protein product is CASSVGGYRAYEQYF.

This chain joins TRBV5-5 and TRBJ1-1; D gene ambiguous. Trimming left V 0 bases short and J 1 base short, with 7 bases between. Looked up from germline, CDR1 is SGHKS and CDR2 is YYEKEE (reference sequence). The CDR3 extends over 14 amino acids. The CDR3 DNA is TGTGCCAGCAGCTTGGGGCTTACGAACACTGAAGCTTTCTTT. It specifies CASSLGLTNTEAFF. The full variable domain, its missing parts supplied by reference TRBV5-5 and TRBJ1-1, is DAGVTQSPTHLIKTRGQQVTLRCSPISGHKSVSWYQQVLGQGPQFIFQYYEKEERGRGNFPDRFSARQFPNYSSELNVNALLLGDSALYLCASSLGLTNTEAFFGQGTRLTVV.

The rearrangement links TRBV29-1 to TRBJ1-1; D gene unclear. V was pared by 4 bases and J by 0 bases, with 15 bases between. Germline CDR1 reads SQVTM; CDR2 reads ANQGSEA. The CDR3 sequence is 15 residues long. As DNA, the CDR3 is TGCAGCGTTGTGGGTCCGGGGAGGATGAACACTGAAGCTTTCTTT. Translating it yields CSVVGPGRMNTEAFF.

The chain is built from TRBV7-8 and TRBJ2-5; D may be TRBD1 or TRBD2 (5 bases each). Trimming removed 5 bases at V and 0 bases at J, with 10 bases between. Germline V CDR1 and CDR2: SGHVS, FQNEAQ. The CDR3 runs to 14 residues. The CDR3 here is CASSGTEYQETQYF. CDR3 coding DNA: TGTGCCAGCAGCGGGACCGAGTACCAAGAGACCCAGTACTTC.

This clone was seen only a few times. The chain is built from TRBV2 and TRBJ1-4; no clear D. The CDR3 covers 13 residues. With 3 bases removed from V and 8 bases from J, the gap between germline ends came to 10 bases. Germline CDR1 SNHLY, CDR2 FYNNEI. The CDR3 bases are TGTGCCAGCAGTGATCAGACTTGGGAAAAACTGTTTTTT. Translated, it gives CASSDQTWEKLFF.

The rearrangement joins TRBV3-1 (or the pseudogene TRBV3-2) to TRBJ1-6; D uncertain. Germline-derived CDR1 and CDR2 are LGHDT and YNNKEL (reference sequence). CDR3 length: 14 residues. V lost 4 bases, J lost 9 bases, and 13 bases lay in between. CDR3 protein: CASSPPSGSSPLHF. The DNA of the CDR3 is TGTGCCAGCAGCCCCCCGTCGGGTAGTTCACCCCTCCACTTT.

The chain links TRBV3-1 (or the pseudogene TRBV3-2) to TRBJ2-4; no clear D. This CDR3 region has 15 residues. Per the germline V gene, CDR1 is LGHDT and CDR2 is YNNKEL (reference sequence). With 0 bases removed from V and 0 bases from J, the gap between germline ends came to 6 bases. The CDR3 bases are TGTGCCAGCAGCCAAGAGTACCTAGCCAAAAACATTCAGTACTTC. Amino acids: CASSQEYLAKNIQYF.

CDR3 region: CASSMGTTITNEKLFF. The CDR3 DNA sequence: TGTGCCAGTAGTATGGGGACAACTATCACTAATGAAAAACTGTTTTTT. The rearrangement joins TRBV19 to TRBJ1-4; possible D gene TRBD1, 6 bases. With 3 bases removed from V and 2 bases from J, the gap between germline ends came to 13 bases. Germline lookup yields CDR1 LNHDA and CDR2 SQIVND (reference sequence). The CDR3 contains 16 residues.

There are a few counts of this clone. The chain is built from TRBV24-1 and TRBJ2-3; D possibly corresponds to TRBD1 (6 bases). The CDR3 sequence is 12 residues long. CDR1 is KGHDR, CDR2 SFDVKD, per germline. V was pared by 5 bases and J by 6 bases, with 8 bases between. The CDR3 loop reads CATSGQGDTQYF. DNA for the CDR3: TGTGCCACCAGTGGGCAGGGGGATACGCAGTATTTT.

The chain employs TRBV2 and TRBJ1-5; D gene uncertain. Trimming left V 4 bases short and J 0 bases short, with 7 bases between. This CDR3 has 14 residues. CDR1 SNHLY and CDR2 FYNNEI come from the germline V gene. The CDR3 spells CASSASSSNQPQHF. DNA for the CDR3: TGTGCCAGCAGTGCGTCTTCTAGCAATCAGCCCCAGCATTTT.

V usage is TRBV4-1 and J usage is TRBJ2-1; perhaps TRBD2 as D (7 bases). In germline, CDR1 is MGHRA, CDR2 YSYEKL. This CDR3 spans 12 amino acids. Between the trimmed V and J ends, which lost 8 bases and 7 bases, there was a span of 12 bases. In nucleotides, the CDR3 is TGCGCCAGCGGGGGGGCCTCGAATGAGCAGTTCTTC. Protein: CASGGASNEQFF.

The chain carries TRBV28 and TRBJ1-1; D is perhaps TRBD1 (5 bases). The germline CDR1 and CDR2 sequences are MDHEN and SYDVKM. V shed 7 bases and J shed 4 bases, with 10 bases lying between them. The CDR3 totals 12 residues. The CDR3 region is CASTGQPTEAFF. Here the CDR3 DNA reads TGTGCCAGCACAGGGCAACCCACTGAAGCTTTCTTT.

This rearrangement joins TRBV19 to TRBJ1-2; 9 nucleotides align to TRBD1. The CDR3 runs 13 residues. V lost 9 bases to trimming and J lost 4 bases; unmatched junction nucleotides: 6. Per the germline V gene, CDR1 is LNHDA and CDR2 is SQIVND (reference sequence). The CDR3 reads CASTGTGFYGYTF. The DNA for the CDR3 is TGTGCCAGCACCGGGACAGGGTTCTATGGCTACACCTTC.

The chain carries TRBV7-2 and TRBJ1-1; D gene ambiguous. This CDR3 is built from 13 residues. Deletions cut 1 base from V and 4 bases from J, with 7 bases between. Germline V gene lookup returns CDR1 SGHTA and CDR2 FQGNSA. The CDR3 sequence: CASSLGVGTEAFF. In DNA, the CDR3 is TGTGCCAGCAGCTTAGGTGTAGGCACTGAAGCTTTCTTT.

The chain uses TRBV23-1 and TRBJ2-7; D tentatively reads TRBD1 or TRBD2 (6 bases each). TRBV23-1 is an ORF; its function is uncertain. CDR3 size: 17 residues. V was clipped by 2 bases and J by 3 bases, with 20 bases between them. The CDR3 sequence is CASSQGLEGVPHYEQYF. Here the CDR3 DNA reads TGCGCCAGCAGTCAAGGTTTGGAGGGGGTGCCCCACTACGAGCAGTACTTC.

The genes are TRBV2 and TRBJ1-5; weak D call: TRBD1 (5 bases). Trimming took 5 bases from V and 2 from J, leaving 7 bases between them. CDR1 SNHLY and CDR2 FYNNEI come from the germline V gene. The CDR3 length is 13 residues. The CDR3 DNA sequence: TGTGCCAGCAGTATCAGGGGCAATCAGCCCCAGCATTTT. This gives the protein CASSIRGNQPQHF.

V gene TRBV5-1 combines with J gene TRBJ2-5, with TRBD1 as a possible D gene (6 bases). The CDR3 spans 13 residues. CDR1 is SGHRS, CDR2 YFSETQ, per germline. Trimming removed 1 base from V and 4 bases from J, with 8 bases in between. The CDR3 nucleotides read TGCGCCAGCAGCTTGCCGGACAGAGAGACCCAGTACTTC. As protein: CASSLPDRETQYF.

V gene TRBV19 combines with J gene TRBJ1-6; D unresolved. The V and J ends lost 3 bases and 8 bases respectively, with 8 bases between them. The V gene's germline CDR1 is LNHDA and CDR2 SQIVND (reference sequence). The CDR3 runs to 13 residues. The CDR3: CASSIFPDSPLHF. The DNA of the CDR3 is TGTGCCAGTAGTATCTTTCCTGATTCACCCCTCCACTTT.

V usage is TRBV6-2 or TRBV6-3 and J usage is TRBJ2-7; D not resolved. Germline lookup yields CDR1 MNHEY and CDR2 SVGEGT. The CDR3 contains 15 residues. Between the trimmed V and J ends, which lost 7 bases and 4 bases, there was a span of 20 bases. For the CDR3, the DNA is TGTGCCAGCACCCCGATGGGCGGAGTCGGATACGAGCAGTACTTC. This codes for CASTPMGGVGYEQYF.

The CDR3 here is CASSQDSYDSQKYNSPLHF. The CDR3 DNA is TGCGCCAGCAGCCAAGATTCTTATGACAGCCAGAAGTATAATTCACCCCTCCACTTT. The chain uses TRBV4-1 and TRBJ1-6; D possibly corresponds to TRBD1 (5 bases). The V end lost 0 bases, the J end lost 4 bases, and 19 bases lay between the germline ends. The length of the CDR3 is 19 residues. Looked up from germline, CDR1 is MGHRA and CDR2 is YSYEKL.

The V gene is TRBV2, the J gene TRBJ1-2; TRBD1 might be the D (6 bases). Germline assignment: CDR1 SNHLY and CDR2 FYNNEI. The V end lost 5 bases, the J end lost 6 bases, and 22 bases lay between the germline ends. CDR3 length equals 16 residues. The CDR3 loop reads CASSPQWGARVDGYTF. Written as DNA, the CDR3 is TGTGCCAGCAGTCCCCAGTGGGGGGCTAGGGTTGATGGCTACACCTTC.

This clone is large in the sample. This chain connects TRBV7-9 to TRBJ2-7; possible D gene TRBD2, 7 bases. This CDR3 comprises 14 residues. Trimming removed 5 bases from V and 2 bases from J, with 13 bases in between. Germline CDR1 SEHNR, CDR2 FQNEAQ (reference sequence). CDR3 residues: CASSTGGAAYEQYF. For the CDR3, the DNA is TGTGCCAGCAGCACTGGGGGGGCGGCCTACGAGCAGTACTTC.

This chain joins TRBV5-4 and TRBJ2-5; 7 nucleotides match TRBD2. The J segment lost 1 base and the V segment lost 4 bases, leaving 4 bases of the junction unmatched. This CDR3 comprises 14 residues. Germline V gives CDR1 SGHNT, CDR2 YYREEE (reference sequence). CDR3 in DNA: TGTGCCAGCAGCCGTAGCGGGTTCCAAGAGACCCAGTACTTC. Translation: CASSRSGFQETQYF.

This clone was found once. This rearrangement joins TRBV7-6 to TRBJ1-1, with a weak D call TRBD1 (6 bases). The CDR3 has 15 residues. Trimming cost V 4 bases and J 1 base, with 13 bases left between them. CDR1 SGHVS and CDR2 FNYEAQ come from the germline V gene. This CDR3 reads CASSSSPGQNTEAFF. CDR3 nucleotide sequence: TGTGCCAGCAGCTCATCACCGGGACAGAACACTGAAGCTTTCTTT.

The V call is TRBV10-1, the J call TRBJ2-2, with 9 bases aligning to TRBD2. The CDR3 loop spans 15 amino acids. Germline assignment: CDR1 WNHNN and CDR2 SYGVQD (reference sequence). V dropped 4 bases and J dropped 4; count of bases not matched to a gene: 4. The CDR3 spells CASSAASGATGELFF. The CDR3 nucleotides read TGCGCCAGCAGTGCGGCTAGCGGGGCCACCGGGGAGCTGTTTTTT.

CDR3 sequence reads: CASSTGQENYGYTF. CDR3 in DNA: TGTGCCAGCAGCACAGGACAGGAAAACTATGGCTACACCTTC. The chain carries TRBV5-4 and TRBJ1-2; 7 nucleotides align to TRBD1. J was trimmed by 2 bases and V by 4 bases; bases with no gene match: 5. CDR3 length: 14 residues. CDR1 SGHNT and CDR2 YYREEE come from the germline V gene (reference sequence). The variable domain in full, with the rest retrieved from reference TRBV5-4 and TRBJ1-2, is ETGVTQSPTHLIKTRGQQVTLRCSSQSGHNTVSWYQQALGQGPQFIFQYYREEENGRGNFPPRFSGLQFPNYSSELNVNALELDDSALYLCASSTGQENYGYTFGSGTRLTVV.